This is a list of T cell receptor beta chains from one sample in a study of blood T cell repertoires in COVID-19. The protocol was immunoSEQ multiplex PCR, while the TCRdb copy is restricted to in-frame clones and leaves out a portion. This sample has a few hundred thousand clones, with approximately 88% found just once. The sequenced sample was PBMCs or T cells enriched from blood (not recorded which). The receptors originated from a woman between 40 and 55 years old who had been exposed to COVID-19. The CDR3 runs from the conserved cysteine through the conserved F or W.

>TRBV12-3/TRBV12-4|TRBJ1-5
CASTVGGQPQHF
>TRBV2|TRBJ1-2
CASNPEGFRRTTF
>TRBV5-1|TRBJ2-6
CASSGTSGETSGANVLTF
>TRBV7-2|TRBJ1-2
CASSSYRGGYGYTF
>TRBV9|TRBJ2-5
CASSVGDRDQETQYF
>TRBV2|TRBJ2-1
CASSDFDRTQPYNEQFF
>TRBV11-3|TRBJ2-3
CASSSSGNTDTQYF
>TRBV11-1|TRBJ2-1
CASSLTPGQRYNEQFF
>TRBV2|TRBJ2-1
CASSLAGGPLIDEQFF
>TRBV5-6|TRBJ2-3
CASSLVIEADTQYF
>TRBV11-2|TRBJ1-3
CASSLKGAGGSGNTIYF
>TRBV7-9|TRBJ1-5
CASSLGQGNQPQHF
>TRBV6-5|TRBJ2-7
CASAPGQRFYEQYF
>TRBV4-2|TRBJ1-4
CASSQDAPGASEKLFF